The present entry profiles one TCR beta chain with its context. Its target antigen remains unknown. CDR1 and CDR2, looked up from the germline V gene (reference sequence), are DFQATT and SNEGSKA. The CDR3 covers 13 residues, taking in both the cysteine and the phenylalanine. No DNA appears here. This specimen comes from a study of CXCR3-negative and CXCR3-positive naive CD8 T cells (dated by TCRdb to the late 2010s). About the full investigation: In total, 130 million to 150 million TRB reads were obtained, or roughly 1.5 +/- 0.3 million reads per library. Data from some twelve donors, pooled across two independent experiments, went into the diversity and physicochemical repertoire analyses. The TRBV-TRBJ cluster analysis covered naive subsets from five or six donors and memory cells from 3 donors.

Each CD8+ T cell subset was flow-sorted in triplicate, with about 320,000 cells per subset placed directly into RLT lysis buffer. Naive CD8+ T cells were defined stringently as CD45RO-CCR7+CD27+CD95- to exclude memory contaminants. Standard density gradient centrifugation was used to isolate peripheral blood mononuclear cells from buffy coats. Naive CXCR3-negative and CXCR3-positive CD8+ T cells were flow-sorted using a FACSAria III. Total RNA was extracted from sorted cells with an RNeasy Mini Kit. The run used a NextSeq 550. The Human TCR Profiling Kit (MiLaboratory) was used to prepare UMI-labeled 5' RACE TRB cDNA libraries. The full amount of extracted RNA was used for cDNA synthesis, and the full amount of resulting cDNA was used for PCR amplification. Libraries were prepared in parallel with an identical number of PCR cycles. The original pipeline was this. MIGEC and MiXCR extracted about 50,000 +/- 9,200 unique UMI-labeled TRB cDNA molecules per library, requiring at least two reads per UMI. An average of approximately 40,000 +/- 10,000 functional in-frame TRB CDR3 nucleotide clonotypes without stop codons was found per library. After each sample was downsampled to 5000 UMI-labeled TRB molecules, VDJtools was used to calculate diversity metrics such as normalized Shannon-Wiener and Chao1. Clonotype-size-weighted physicochemical properties of the central five CDR3 residues (interaction energy, strength, volume and Kidera factor 4) were computed in VDJtools. The reads, reprocessed by TCRdb, yield one row per CDR3 protein sequence and no DNA. TCRdb assigned the V and J calls; the authors' analysis was not used. This sample's table lists just over 60,000 distinct CDR3 sequences. Together, the top ten hold about 4.6% of the sample.

The full study reports these points: Within the same donor, TRBV-TRBJ usage looked similar between naive CXCR3-negative and CXCR3-positive cells, but memory cells had distinct patterns. Surface CD5, linked to self-reactivity in mice, was comparable between naive subsets; TCR interaction strength was therefore also inferred from TRB CDR3 physicochemical properties. Because CXCR3 expression was partially decreased after cryopreservation, freshly isolated PBMCs were used for most assays. Compared with CXCR3-negative naive cells, CXCR3-positive naive cells had TRB CDR3s with higher hydrophobicity (lower Kidera factor 4), lower energy, and higher strength and volume indices. Comparably high repertoire diversity was found in both naive subsets, whereas much lower repertoire diversity was found in memory CD8+ T cells.

The sequenced material came from naive CXCR3- CD8+ T cells from blood. The sample's cell subset or site, from its label and the paper: CD45RO-CCR7+CD27+CD95- naive CD8+ T cells lacking CXCR3 (TNR3-). The sequence was collected from a human donor in good health. Some clones in this sample may be carry-over from other donors' samples. The rearrangement joined TRBV20-1 to TRBJ1-6; TCRdb calls TRBD1, which cannot be checked without DNA. CDR3 sequence: CSANDRENSPLHF.